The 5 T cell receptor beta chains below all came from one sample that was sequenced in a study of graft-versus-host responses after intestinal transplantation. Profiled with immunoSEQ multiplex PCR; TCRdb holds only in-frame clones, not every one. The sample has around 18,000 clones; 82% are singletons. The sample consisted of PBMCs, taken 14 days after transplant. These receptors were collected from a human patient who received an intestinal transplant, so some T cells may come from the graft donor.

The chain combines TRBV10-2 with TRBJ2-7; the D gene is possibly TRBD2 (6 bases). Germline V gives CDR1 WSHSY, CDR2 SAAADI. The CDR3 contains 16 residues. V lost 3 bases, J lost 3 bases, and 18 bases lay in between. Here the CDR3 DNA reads TGCGCCAGCAGTGATCGCGGGGACCCCCGCAACTACGAGCAGTACTTC. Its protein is CASSDRGDPRNYEQYF.

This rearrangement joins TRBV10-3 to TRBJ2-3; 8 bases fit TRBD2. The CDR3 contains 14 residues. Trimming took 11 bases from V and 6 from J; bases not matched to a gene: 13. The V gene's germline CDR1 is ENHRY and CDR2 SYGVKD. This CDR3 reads CAATDSGAGDTQYF. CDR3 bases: TGTGCCGCCACGGATAGCGGGGCAGGTGATACGCAGTATTTT.

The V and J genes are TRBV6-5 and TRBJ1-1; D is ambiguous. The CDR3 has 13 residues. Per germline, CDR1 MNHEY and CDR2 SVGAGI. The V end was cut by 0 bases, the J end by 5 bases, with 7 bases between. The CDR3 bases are TGTGCCAGCAGTTACTCCCGGGAAACTGAAGCTTTCTTT. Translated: CASSYSRETEAFF.

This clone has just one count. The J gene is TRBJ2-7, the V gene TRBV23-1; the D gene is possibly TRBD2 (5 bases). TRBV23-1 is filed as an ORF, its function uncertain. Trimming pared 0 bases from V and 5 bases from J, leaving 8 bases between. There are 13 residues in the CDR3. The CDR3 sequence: CASSQSDGDEQYF. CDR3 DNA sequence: TGCGCCAGCAGTCAATCGGACGGGGACGAGCAGTACTTC.

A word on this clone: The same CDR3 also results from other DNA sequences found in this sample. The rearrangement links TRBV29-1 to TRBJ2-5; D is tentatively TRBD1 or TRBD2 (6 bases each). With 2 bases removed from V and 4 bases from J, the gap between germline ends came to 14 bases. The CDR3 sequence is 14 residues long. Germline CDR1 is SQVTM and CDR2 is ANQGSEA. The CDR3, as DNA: TGCAGCGTTGAAAGGGGGGTGGGGCGAGAGACCCAGTACTTC. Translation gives CSVERGVGRETQYF.